This TCR beta chain was sequenced for a study of shared clonotypes between healthy human individuals. Points from the study as a whole: Clonotype sharing among the donors was expected to vary with sequencing depth. It was observed that 4% to 6% of naive CD4 clonotypes were shared across a handful of donors. Tissue TCR repertoires likely differ from these blood-only repertoires.

Germline CDR1 reads SGHRS; CDR2 reads YFSETQ. CDR3 length: 16 residues. Germline trimming cut 5 bases from V and 8 bases from J; bases unmatched to any gene: 9. This was a deep-level run. Using immunoSEQ multiplex PCR, the repertoire was profiled, and TCRdb retains in-frame clones only, with some absent. The repertoire holds some 2.4 million clones, over 85% seen once, with around 0.37% in the top ten. Points on this clone: What it recognizes is unknown.

The receptor was derived from a man between 18 and 35 years old in good health. Some clones in this sample may be carry-over from other donors' samples. The chain combines TRBV5-1 with TRBJ2-1; 14 nucleotides align to TRBD2. Sequencing input: naive CD4+ T cells from PBMCs. The subset denotes: CD45RA+ positively selected. The CDR3 reads CASRRLAGGPADEQFF. In DNA form, the CDR3 reads TGCGCCAGCAGGCGACTAGCGGGAGGGCCAGCGGATGAGCAGTTCTTC.